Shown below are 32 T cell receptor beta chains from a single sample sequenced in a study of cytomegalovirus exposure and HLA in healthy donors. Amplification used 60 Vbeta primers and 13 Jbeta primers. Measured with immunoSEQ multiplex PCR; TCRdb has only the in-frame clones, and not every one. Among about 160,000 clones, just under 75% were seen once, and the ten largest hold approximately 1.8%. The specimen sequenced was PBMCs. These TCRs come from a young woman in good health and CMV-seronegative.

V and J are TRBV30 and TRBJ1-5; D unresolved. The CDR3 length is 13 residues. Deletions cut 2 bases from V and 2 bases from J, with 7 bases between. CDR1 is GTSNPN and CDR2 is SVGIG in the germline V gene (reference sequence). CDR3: CAWSNAGNQPQHF. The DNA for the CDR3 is TGTGCCTGGAGTAATGCGGGCAATCAGCCCCAGCATTTT.

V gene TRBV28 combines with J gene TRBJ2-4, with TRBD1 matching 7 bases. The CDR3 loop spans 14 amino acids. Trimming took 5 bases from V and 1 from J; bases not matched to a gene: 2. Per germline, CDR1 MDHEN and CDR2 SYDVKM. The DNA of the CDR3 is TGTGCCAGCAGTGCACAGGGGGCCAAAAACATTCAGTACTTC. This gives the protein CASSAQGAKNIQYF.

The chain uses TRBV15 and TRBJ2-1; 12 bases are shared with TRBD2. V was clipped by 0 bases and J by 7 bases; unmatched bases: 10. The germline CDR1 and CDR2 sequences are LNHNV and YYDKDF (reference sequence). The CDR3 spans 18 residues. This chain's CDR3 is CATSRDVTSGGAGNEQFF. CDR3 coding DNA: TGTGCCACCAGCAGAGATGTGACTAGCGGGGGCGCTGGGAATGAGCAGTTCTTC.

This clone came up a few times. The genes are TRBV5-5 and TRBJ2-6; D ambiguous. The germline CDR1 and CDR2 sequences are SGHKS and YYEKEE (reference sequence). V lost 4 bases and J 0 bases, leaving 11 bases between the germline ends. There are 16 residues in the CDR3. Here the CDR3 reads CASSRVFSSGANVLTF. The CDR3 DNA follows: TGTGCCAGCAGCCGGGTTTTTAGCTCTGGGGCCAACGTCCTGACTTTC.

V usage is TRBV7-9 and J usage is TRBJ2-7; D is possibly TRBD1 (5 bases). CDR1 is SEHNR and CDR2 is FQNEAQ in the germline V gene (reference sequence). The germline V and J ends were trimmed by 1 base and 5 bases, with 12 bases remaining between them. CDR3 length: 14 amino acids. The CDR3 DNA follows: TGTGCCAGCAGCTTAGGTCAGGGCGGCCACGAGCAGTACGTC. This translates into CASSLGQGGHEQYV.

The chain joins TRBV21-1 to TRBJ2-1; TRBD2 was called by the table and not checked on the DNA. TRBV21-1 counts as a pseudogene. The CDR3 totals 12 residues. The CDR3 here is CASPSSPPEQFF. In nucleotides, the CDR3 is TGTGCCAGCCCTTCTAGCCCTCCAGAGCAGTTCTTC.

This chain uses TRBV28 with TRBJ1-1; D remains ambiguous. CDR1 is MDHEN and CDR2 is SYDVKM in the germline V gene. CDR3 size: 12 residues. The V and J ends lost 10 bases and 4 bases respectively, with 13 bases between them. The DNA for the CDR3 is TGTGCCACCAACCCCGAGGGCACTGAAGCTTTCTTT. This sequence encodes CATNPEGTEAFF.

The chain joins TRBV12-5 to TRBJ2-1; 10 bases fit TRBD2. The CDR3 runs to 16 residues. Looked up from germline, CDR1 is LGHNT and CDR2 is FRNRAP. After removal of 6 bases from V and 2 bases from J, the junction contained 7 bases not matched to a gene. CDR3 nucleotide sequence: TGTGCTAGTGGATCCCAGACTAGCGGGCCCTACAATGAGCAGTTCTTC. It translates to CASGSQTSGPYNEQFF. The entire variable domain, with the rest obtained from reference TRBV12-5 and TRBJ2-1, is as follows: DARVTQTPRHKVTEMGQEVTMRCQPILGHNTVFWYRQTMMQGLELLAYFRNRAPLDDSGMPKDRFSAEMPDATLATLKIQPSEPRDSAVYFCASGSQTSGPYNEQFFGPGTRLTVL.

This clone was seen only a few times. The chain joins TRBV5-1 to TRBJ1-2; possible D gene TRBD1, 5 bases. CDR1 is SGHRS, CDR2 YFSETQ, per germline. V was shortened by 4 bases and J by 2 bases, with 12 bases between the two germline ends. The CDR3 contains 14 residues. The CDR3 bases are TGCGCCAGCAGCCCGGACAACCGAAACTATGGCTACACCTTC. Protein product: CASSPDNRNYGYTF.

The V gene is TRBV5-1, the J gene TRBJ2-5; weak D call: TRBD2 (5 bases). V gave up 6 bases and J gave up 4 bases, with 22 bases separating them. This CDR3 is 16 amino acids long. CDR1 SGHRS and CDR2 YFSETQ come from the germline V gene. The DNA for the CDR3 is TGCGCCAGCAAGGCGGACGGCAGTAACCGGGGAGAGACCCAGTACTTC. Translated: CASKADGSNRGETQYF.

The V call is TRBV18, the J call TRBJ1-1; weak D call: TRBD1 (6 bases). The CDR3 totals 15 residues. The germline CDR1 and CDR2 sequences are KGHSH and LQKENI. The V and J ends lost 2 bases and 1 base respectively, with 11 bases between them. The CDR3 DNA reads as TGTGCCAGCTCACCATTTTTGGACAGGAACACTGAAGCTTTCTTT. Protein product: CASSPFLDRNTEAFF.

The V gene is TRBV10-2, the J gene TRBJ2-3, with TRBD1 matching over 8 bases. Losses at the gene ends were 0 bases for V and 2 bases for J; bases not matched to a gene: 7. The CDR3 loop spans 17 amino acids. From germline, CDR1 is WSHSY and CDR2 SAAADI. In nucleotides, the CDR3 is TGCGCCAGCAGTGAGTCGGACAGGGTCTTATCCACAGATACGCAGTATTTT. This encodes CASSESDRVLSTDTQYF.

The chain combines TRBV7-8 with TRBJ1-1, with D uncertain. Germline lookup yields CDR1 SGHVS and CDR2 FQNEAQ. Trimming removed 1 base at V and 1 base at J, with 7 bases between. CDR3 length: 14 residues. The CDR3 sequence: CASSLVGRNTEAFF. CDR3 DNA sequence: TGTGCCAGCAGCTTAGTAGGGAGGAACACTGAAGCTTTCTTT. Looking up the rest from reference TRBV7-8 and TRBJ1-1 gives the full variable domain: GAGVSQSPRYKVAKRGQDVALRCDPISGHVSLFWYQQALGQGPEFLTYFQNEAQLDKSGLPSDRFFAERPEGSVSTLKIQRTQQEDSAVYLCASSLVGRNTEAFFGQGTRLTVV.

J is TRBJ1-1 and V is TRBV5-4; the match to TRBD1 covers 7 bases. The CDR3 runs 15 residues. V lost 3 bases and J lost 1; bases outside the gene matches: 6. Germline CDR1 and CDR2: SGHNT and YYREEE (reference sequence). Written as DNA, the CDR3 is TGTGCCAGCAGCTCTCCGACAGGGACGAACACTGAAGCTTTCTTT. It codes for CASSSPTGTNTEAFF.

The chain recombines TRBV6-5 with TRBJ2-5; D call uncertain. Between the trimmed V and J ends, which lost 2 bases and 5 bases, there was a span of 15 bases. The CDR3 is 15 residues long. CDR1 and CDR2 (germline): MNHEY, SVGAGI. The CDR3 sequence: CASSYELFRPETQYF. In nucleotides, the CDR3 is TGTGCCAGCAGTTACGAGTTGTTTCGCCCGGAGACCCAGTACTTC.

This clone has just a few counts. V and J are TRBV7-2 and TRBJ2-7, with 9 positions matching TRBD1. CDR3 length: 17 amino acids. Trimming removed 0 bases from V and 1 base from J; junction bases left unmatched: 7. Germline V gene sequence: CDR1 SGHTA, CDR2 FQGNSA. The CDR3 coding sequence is TGTGCCAGCAGCTTAGCGCCGGGACAGGGCGGTTCCTACGAGCAGTACTTC. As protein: CASSLAPGQGGSYEQYF.

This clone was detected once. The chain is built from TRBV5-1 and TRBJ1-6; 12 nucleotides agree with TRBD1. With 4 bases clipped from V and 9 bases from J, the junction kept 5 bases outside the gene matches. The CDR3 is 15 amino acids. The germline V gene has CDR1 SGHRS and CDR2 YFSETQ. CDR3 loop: CASSRDRGPASPLHF. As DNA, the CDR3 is TGCGCCAGCAGCCGGGACAGGGGGCCGGCTTCACCCCTCCACTTT.

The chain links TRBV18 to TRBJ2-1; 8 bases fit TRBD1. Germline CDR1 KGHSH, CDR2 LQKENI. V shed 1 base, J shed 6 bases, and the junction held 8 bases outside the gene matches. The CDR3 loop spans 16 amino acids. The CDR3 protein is CASSPLLRDRINEQFF. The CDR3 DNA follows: TGTGCCAGCTCACCACTTCTCCGGGACAGGATCAATGAGCAGTTCTTC.

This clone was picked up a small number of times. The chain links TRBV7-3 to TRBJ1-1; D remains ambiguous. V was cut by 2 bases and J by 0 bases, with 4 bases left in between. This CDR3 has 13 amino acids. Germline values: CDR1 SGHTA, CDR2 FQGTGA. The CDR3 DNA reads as TGTGCCAGCAGCTTATCAGTGAACACTGAAGCTTTCTTT. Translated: CASSLSVNTEAFF.

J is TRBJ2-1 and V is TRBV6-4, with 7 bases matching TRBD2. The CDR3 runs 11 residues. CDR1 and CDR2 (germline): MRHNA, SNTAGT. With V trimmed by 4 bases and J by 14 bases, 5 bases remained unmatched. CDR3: CASSGAGRKFF. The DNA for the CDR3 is TGTGCCAGCAGTGGAGCGGGGCGGAAGTTCTTC.

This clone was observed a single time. This CDR3 is CAISVQDGSSSYNEQFF. CDR3 nucleotides: TGTGCCATCAGTGTTCAAGACGGGTCCTCCTCCTACAATGAGCAGTTCTTC. V is TRBV10-3 and J is TRBJ2-1; D unclear. Per the germline V gene, CDR1 is ENHRY and CDR2 is SYGVKD. The CDR3 runs to 17 residues. Trimming pared 4 bases from V and 0 bases from J, leaving 16 bases between.

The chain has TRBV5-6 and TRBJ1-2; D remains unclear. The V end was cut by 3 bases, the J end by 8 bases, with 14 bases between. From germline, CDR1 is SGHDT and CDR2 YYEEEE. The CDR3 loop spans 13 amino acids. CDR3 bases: TGTGCCAGCAGCTCTTACTCACTAGAAGGCTACACCTTC. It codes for CASSSYSLEGYTF.

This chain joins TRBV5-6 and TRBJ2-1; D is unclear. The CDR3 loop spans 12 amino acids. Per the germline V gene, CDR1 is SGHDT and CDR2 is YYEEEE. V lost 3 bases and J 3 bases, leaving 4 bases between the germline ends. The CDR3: CASSSYYNEQFF. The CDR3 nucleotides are TGTGCCAGCAGCTCTTACTACAATGAGCAGTTCTTC.

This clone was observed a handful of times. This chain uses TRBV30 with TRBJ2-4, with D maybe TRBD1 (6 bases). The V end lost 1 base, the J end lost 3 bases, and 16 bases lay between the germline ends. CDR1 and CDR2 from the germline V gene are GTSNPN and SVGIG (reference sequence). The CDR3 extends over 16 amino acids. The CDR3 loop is CAWSGLQGVRKNIQYF. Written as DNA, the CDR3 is TGTGCCTGGAGTGGACTACAGGGAGTCCGCAAAAACATTCAGTACTTC. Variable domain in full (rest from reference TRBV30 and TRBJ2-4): SQTIHQWPATLVQPVGSPLSLECTVEGTSNPNLYWYRQAAGRGLQLLFYSVGIGQISSEVPQNLSASRPQDRQFILSSKKLLLSDSGFYLCAWSGLQGVRKNIQYFGAGTRLSVL.

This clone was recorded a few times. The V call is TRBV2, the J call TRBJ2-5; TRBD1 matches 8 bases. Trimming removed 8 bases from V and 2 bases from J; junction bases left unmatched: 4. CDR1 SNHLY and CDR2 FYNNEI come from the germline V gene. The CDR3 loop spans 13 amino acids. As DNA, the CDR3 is TGTGCCAGCCGACGGACAGGGCAAGAGACCCAGTACTTC. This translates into CASRRTGQETQYF.

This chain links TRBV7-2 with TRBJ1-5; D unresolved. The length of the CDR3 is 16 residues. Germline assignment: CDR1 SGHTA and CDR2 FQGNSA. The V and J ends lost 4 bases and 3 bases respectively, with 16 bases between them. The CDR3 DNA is TGTGCCAGCAGCTCCCAGGTATCGATAACCAATCAGCCCCAGCATTTT. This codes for CASSSQVSITNQPQHF.

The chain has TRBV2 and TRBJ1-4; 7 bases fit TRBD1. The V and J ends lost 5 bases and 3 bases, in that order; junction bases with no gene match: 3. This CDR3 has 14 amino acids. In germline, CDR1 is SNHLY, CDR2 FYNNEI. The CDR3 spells CASSRQGSNEKLFF. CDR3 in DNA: TGTGCCAGCAGTCGACAGGGTTCTAATGAAAAACTGTTTTTT. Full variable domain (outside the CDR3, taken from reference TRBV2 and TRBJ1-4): EPEVTQTPSHQVTQMGQEVILRCVPISNHLYFYWYRQILGQKVEFLVSFYNNEISEKSEIFDDQFSVERPDGSNFTLKIRSTKLEDSAMYFCASSRQGSNEKLFFGSGTQLSVL.

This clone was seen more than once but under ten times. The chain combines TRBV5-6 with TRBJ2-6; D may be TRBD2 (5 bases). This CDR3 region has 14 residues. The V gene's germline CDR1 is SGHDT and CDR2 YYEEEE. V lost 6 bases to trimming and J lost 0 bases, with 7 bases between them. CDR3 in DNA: TGTGCCAGCATTCGGGACTCTGGGGCCAACGTCCTGACTTTC. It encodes CASIRDSGANVLTF. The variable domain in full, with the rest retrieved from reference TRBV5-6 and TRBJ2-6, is DAGVTQSPTHLIKTRGQQVTLRCSPKSGHDTVSWYQQALGQGPQFIFQYYEEEERQRGNFPDRFSGHQFPNYSSELNVNALLLGDSALYLCASIRDSGANVLTFGAGSRLTVL.

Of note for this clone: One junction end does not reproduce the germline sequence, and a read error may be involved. The CDR3 DNA sequence: TGTGCCAGCTGCTTCGGGAGCACTGAAGCTTTCTTT. It specifies CASCFGSTEAFF. The J gene is TRBJ1-1, the V gene TRBV7-8; the D is unclear. CDR1 and CDR2 (germline): SGHVS, FQNEAQ. This CDR3 contains 12 residues.

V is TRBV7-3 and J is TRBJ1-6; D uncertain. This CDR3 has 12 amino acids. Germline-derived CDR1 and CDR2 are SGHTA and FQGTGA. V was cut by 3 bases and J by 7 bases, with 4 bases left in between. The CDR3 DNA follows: TGTGCCAGCAGCTTGCAGAATTCACCCCTCCACTTT. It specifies CASSLQNSPLHF.

CDR3 sequence reads: CASSLDGGQGSTNEKLFF. CDR3 DNA sequence: TGTGCCAGCAGCTTAGACGGGGGACAGGGCTCAACTAATGAAAAACTGTTTTTT. J is TRBJ1-4 and V is TRBV7-9; 9 bases map to TRBD1. V lost 1 base and J lost 0; bases outside the gene matches: 6. In germline, CDR1 is SEHNR, CDR2 FQNEAQ (reference sequence). The CDR3 runs to 18 residues.

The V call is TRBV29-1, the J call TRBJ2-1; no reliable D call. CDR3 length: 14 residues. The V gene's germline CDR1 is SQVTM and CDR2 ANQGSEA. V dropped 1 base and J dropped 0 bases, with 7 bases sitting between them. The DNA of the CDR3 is TGCAGCGTTGAAGCCCCCCTCTCCTACAATGAGCAGTTCTTC. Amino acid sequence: CSVEAPLSYNEQFF.